This TCR beta chain was recovered during a study of pediatric ulcerative colitis. Study-wide points: Some T cells in rectal biopsies may come from blood, especially with overt colitis. Compared with controls, ulcerative colitis showed greater blood-rectum clone sharing.

Rectal tissue came from one to two pinch biopsies taken at colonoscopy. As to this clone: Its antigen is unknown.

Method: immunoSEQ multiplex PCR; TCRdb's copy keeps in-frame clones and lacks some. The table lists over 45,000 clones, about four fifths of them singletons. Germline CDR1 and CDR2: SGHAT and FQNNGV. V shed 5 bases, J shed 2 bases, and the junction held 11 bases outside the gene matches. The CDR3 runs 16 residues. This chain connects TRBV11-2 to TRBJ1-1; 7 bases fit TRBD1. The TCR originated in a girl between 5 and 17 years old with moderate ulcerative colitis. The sequenced sample was gut tissue. The CDR3 here is CASSPSEGARNTEAFF. CDR3 in DNA: TGTGCCAGCAGCCCGTCGGAGGGGGCGAGAAACACTGAAGCTTTCTTT.